This T cell receptor beta chain comes out of a study of blood T cell repertoires in COVID-19. About the study: COVID-19 samples, acute and convalescent, were from the United States, Italy and Spain. Sample material is recorded as cDNA or gDNA derived from T cells, B-cell-depleted T cells, or PBMCs.

CDR3 length equals 15 residues. Germline V gene lookup returns CDR1 LNHDA and CDR2 SQIVND (reference sequence). V shed 6 bases, J shed 10 bases, and the junction held 10 bases outside the gene matches. In the study's own analysis: Nucleated cell counts were estimated from reference gene primer amplification. Sequencing used immunoSEQ multiplex PCR; TCRdb keeps in-frame clones, though not all of them. V, J and clone size reflect that table, while D and trimming were determined from the DNA. The sample holds some 200,000 clones, 80% seen once. The chain couples TRBV19 to TRBJ2-1; 12 nucleotides agree with TRBD2. Material: peripheral blood. This clonotype originated in a woman aged 70 to 79 with acute or convalescent COVID-19. The CDR3 region has the DNA TGTGCCAGTAGCTTCACTAGCGGGAGGTATGGCGAGCAGTTCTTC. Protein: CASSFTSGRYGEQFF.